The T cell receptor (beta chain) under discussion was sequenced for a study of cytomegalovirus exposure and HLA in healthy donors. Whole-study findings and limits: In an earlier analysis, most TCR beta V segments were productive about 87% or about 30% of the time. Presence/absence results assume similar sequencing depth per donor, which may not hold. Most TCRs appeared rarely, but some public TCRs recurred in many donors. Being indistinguishable, some V segments were excluded, TRBV6-2 and TRBV6-3 among them.

As for this clone: The target antigen is unknown.

The germline V gene has CDR1 SEHNR and CDR2 FQNEAQ (reference sequence). CDR3 length equals 12 residues. The V and J ends lost 5 bases and 6 bases respectively, with 11 bases between them. PCR primers comprised 60 Vbeta and 13 Jbeta primers. The protocol was immunoSEQ multiplex PCR, while the TCRdb copy is restricted to in-frame clones and leaves out a portion. Found here are more than 75,000 clones, more than 75% of them singletons; the top ten hold about 15%. The receptor comes from a woman aged 40-49 years in good health and CMV-seropositive. The sequenced sample consisted of PBMCs. The V and J genes are TRBV7-9 and TRBJ2-7; TRBD1 might be the D (5 bases). In DNA, the CDR3 is TGTGCCAGCAGCACCGACAGATCCGAGCAGTACTTC. It encodes CASSTDRSEQYF. The variable domain in full, with the rest retrieved from reference TRBV7-9 and TRBJ2-7, is DTGVSQNPRHKITKRGQNVTFRCDPISEHNRLYWYRQTLGQGPEFLTYFQNEAQLEKSRLLSDRFSAERPKGSFSTLEIQRTEQGDSAMYLCASSTDRSEQYFGPGTRLTVT.